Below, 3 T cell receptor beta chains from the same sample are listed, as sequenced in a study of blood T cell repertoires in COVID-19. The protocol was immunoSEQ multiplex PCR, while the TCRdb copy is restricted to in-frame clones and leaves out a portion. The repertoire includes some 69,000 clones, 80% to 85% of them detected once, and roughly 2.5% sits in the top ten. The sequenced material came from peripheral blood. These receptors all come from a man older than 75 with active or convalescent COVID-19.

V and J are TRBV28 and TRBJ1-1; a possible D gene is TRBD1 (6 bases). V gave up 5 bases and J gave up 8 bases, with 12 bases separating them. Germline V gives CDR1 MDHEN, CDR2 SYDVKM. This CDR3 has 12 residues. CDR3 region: CASSLFGTEAFF. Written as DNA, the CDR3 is TGTGCCAGCAGTCTGTTCGGGACAGAAGCTTTCTTT.

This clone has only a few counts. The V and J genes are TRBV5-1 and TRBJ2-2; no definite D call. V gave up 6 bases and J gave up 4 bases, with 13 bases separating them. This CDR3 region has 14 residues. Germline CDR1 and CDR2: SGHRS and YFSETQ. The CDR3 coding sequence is TGCGCCAGCACCCCCAACAACCCCACCGGGGAGCTGTTTTTT. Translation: CASTPNNPTGELFF.

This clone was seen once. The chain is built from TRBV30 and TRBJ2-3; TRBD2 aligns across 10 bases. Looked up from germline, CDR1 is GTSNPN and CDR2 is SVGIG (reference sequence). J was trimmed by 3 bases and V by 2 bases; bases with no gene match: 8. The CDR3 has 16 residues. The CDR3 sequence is CAWSRLAGVSTDTQYF. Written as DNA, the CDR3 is TGTGCCTGGAGTCGGCTAGCGGGAGTTAGTACAGATACGCAGTATTTT.